These T cell receptor beta chains were read from a single sample in a study of OX40 agonist ivuxolimab in advanced cancers. Repertoires were generated with immunoSEQ multiplex PCR, while TCRdb's copy carries only in-frame clones and drops some. The sample shows 20,000 to 25,000 clones, less than 90% of them seen only once. The sample was CD4+ or CD8+ T cells sorted from blood, taken in a trial of the OX40 agonist ivuxolimab. The receptors stem from an adult with an advanced solid tumor such as melanoma, head and neck, liver or kidney cancer. Both conserved end residues are part of each CDR3. Fields, in order: J gene, D gene, V gene, clone size, CDR3 DNA, CDR3 protein. The D gene is left open where the match is weak. Clone size is shown for a subset of rows, as once, few, many or a class of expanded clone.

j_call: TRBJ1-2; d_call: -; v_call: TRBV5-4; clone_size: -; cdr3_nt: TGTGCCAGCAGCTTGGTGTCCGGGACGCCGGGTGGCTACACCTTC; cdr3_aa: CASSLVSGTPGGYTF
j_call: TRBJ2-3; d_call: TRBD2; v_call: TRBV2; clone_size: -; cdr3_nt: TGTGCCAGCACGAAAGGACTAGCGTTTACTAGCACAGATACGCAGTATTTT; cdr3_aa: CASTKGLAFTSTDTQYF
j_call: TRBJ2-3; d_call: -; v_call: TRBV30; clone_size: -; cdr3_nt: TGTGCCTGGAGCCTGGGGACCACAGATACGCAGTATTTT; cdr3_aa: CAWSLGTTDTQYF
j_call: TRBJ2-2; d_call: -; v_call: TRBV27; clone_size: -; cdr3_nt: TGTGCCAGCAGGCCTAGGCCGCACACCGGGGAGCTGTTTTTT; cdr3_aa: CASRPRPHTGELFF
j_call: TRBJ2-3; d_call: TRBD2; v_call: TRBV7-9; clone_size: -; cdr3_nt: TGTGCCAGCAGCTCCGGACTAGCGGGAGGGACAGATACGCAGTATTTT; cdr3_aa: CASSSGLAGGTDTQYF
j_call: TRBJ1-2; d_call: TRBD1; v_call: TRBV6-5; clone_size: -; cdr3_nt: TGTGCCAGCAGCCCCGCCGGGACAGGGTCTCCGGGCTACACCTTC; cdr3_aa: CASSPAGTGSPGYTF
j_call: TRBJ2-7; d_call: TRBD1; v_call: TRBV28; clone_size: -; cdr3_nt: TGTGCCAGCAGTCCCCGGGACAGGGGGTCAGGGGAGCAGTACTTC; cdr3_aa: CASSPRDRGSGEQYF
j_call: TRBJ2-7; d_call: TRBD1; v_call: TRBV2; clone_size: once; cdr3_nt: TGTGCCAGAGGGGGCGGTTTTCTGAGCTCCTACGAGCAGTACTTC; cdr3_aa: CARGGGFLSSYEQYF
j_call: TRBJ2-1; d_call: TRBD2; v_call: TRBV7-6; clone_size: -; cdr3_nt: TGTGCCAGCAGCTCGCAAGCGGGGGGGCTTAATGAGCAGTTCTTC; cdr3_aa: CASSSQAGGLNEQFF
j_call: TRBJ2-3; d_call: -; v_call: TRBV9; clone_size: -; cdr3_nt: TGTGCCAGCCTCCGGGACTTGAGCACAGATACGCAGTATTTT; cdr3_aa: CASLRDLSTDTQYF
j_call: TRBJ2-6; d_call: -; v_call: TRBV6-6; clone_size: -; cdr3_nt: TGTGCCAGCAGTTACGACTACTCTGGGGCCAACGTCCTGACTTTC; cdr3_aa: CASSYDYSGANVLTF
j_call: TRBJ2-7; d_call: TRBD1; v_call: TRBV6-6; clone_size: -; cdr3_nt: TGTGCCAGCAGTTACTCCACGACAGGGACCTACGAGCAGTACTTC; cdr3_aa: CASSYSTTGTYEQYF
j_call: TRBJ2-1; d_call: -; v_call: TRBV2; clone_size: -; cdr3_nt: TGTGCCAGCAGTTACCCGACTCTAGCCTCCAGACACAATGAGCAGTTCTTC; cdr3_aa: CASSYPTLASRHNEQFF
j_call: TRBJ2-5; d_call: -; v_call: TRBV5-7; clone_size: -; cdr3_nt: TGTGCCAGCAGCGCCAAGGGACTGCAAGAGACCCAGTACTTC; cdr3_aa: CASSAKGLQETQYF
j_call: TRBJ2-6; d_call: -; v_call: TRBV7-8; clone_size: -; cdr3_nt: TGTGCCAGCAACACCTGGGGCGCCTCTGGGGCCAACGTCCTGACTTTC; cdr3_aa: CASNTWGASGANVLTF
j_call: TRBJ1-2; d_call: TRBD1; v_call: TRBV5-1; clone_size: -; cdr3_nt: TGCGCCAGCAGCTTGGCGGCCGGGACAGGGGGCAGTGGCTACACCTTC; cdr3_aa: CASSLAAGTGGSGYTF
j_call: TRBJ1-5; d_call: -; v_call: TRBV5-1; clone_size: -; cdr3_nt: TGCGCCAGCAGCTTGGATGTTTCCAATCAGCCCCAGCATTTT; cdr3_aa: CASSLDVSNQPQHF